This paragraph reports one T cell receptor (beta chain). The antigen is unknown. The CDR3 extends over 15 amino acids. The germline CDR1 and CDR2 sequences are SGHNT and YYREEE (reference sequence). The V gene lost 5 bases and the J gene lost 2 bases, with 11 bases spanning the gap. TCRdb keeps only in-frame clones here, not all; method: immunoSEQ multiplex PCR. The sample lists approximately 8,800 clones; around 96% were seen once. The data derive from a study of T cell repertoires in ileal Crohn's disease. For the study at large: Median disease duration was nearly eight years; about 37% smoked at surgery.

Notes on the study in general: Compared with CD4 T cells, sorted CD8 cells carried more expanded clones. Endoscopic recurrence occurred in every patient whose clonality exceeded 26.8%.

Sequenced: ileal tissue. This receptor was identified in an adult with Crohn's disease. This chain links TRBV5-4 with TRBJ2-6; possibly TRBD1 for D (5 bases). In DNA form, the CDR3 reads TGTGCCAGCAGTACGACAGTCGCTGGGGCCAACGTCCTGACTTTC. Protein: CASSTTVAGANVLTF.